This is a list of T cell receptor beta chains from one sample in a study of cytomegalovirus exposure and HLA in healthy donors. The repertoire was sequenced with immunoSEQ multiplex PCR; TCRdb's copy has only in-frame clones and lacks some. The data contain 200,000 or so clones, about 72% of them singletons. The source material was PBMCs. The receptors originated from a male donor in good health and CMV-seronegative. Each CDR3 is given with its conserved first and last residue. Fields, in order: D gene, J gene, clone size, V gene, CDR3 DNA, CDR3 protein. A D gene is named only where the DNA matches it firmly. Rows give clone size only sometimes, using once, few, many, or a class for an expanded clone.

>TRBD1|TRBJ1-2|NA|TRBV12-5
TGTGCTAGTGGTTTGGTACAAGGGTCGGACAGGGGGGTTGAAAACTATGGCTACACCTTC
CASGLVQGSDRGVENYGYTF
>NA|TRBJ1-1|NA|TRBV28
TGTGCCAGCAGTAGTACAGGGACGACTTTCTTT
CASSSTGTTFF
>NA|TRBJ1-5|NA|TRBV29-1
TGCAGCGGGGCAGTGGATAGCAATCAGCCCCAGCATTTT
CSGAVDSNQPQHF
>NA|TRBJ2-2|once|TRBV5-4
TGTGCCAGCAGCCTCGGGGGTCTGAACACCGGGGAGCTGTTTTTT
CASSLGGLNTGELFF
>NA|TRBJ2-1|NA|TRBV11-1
TGTGCCAGCAGCTTCCGAAACCGCGGAGGGCCAGCCGGCAATGAGCAGTTCTTC
CASSFRNRGGPAGNEQFF
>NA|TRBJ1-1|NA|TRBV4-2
TGTGCCAGCAGCCCCCCCCAAGTCGGCACTGAAGCTTTCTTT
CASSPPQVGTEAFF
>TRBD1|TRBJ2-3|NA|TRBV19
TGTGCCAGTAGCAAGGAGACAGGGTTCACAGATACGCAGTATTTT
CASSKETGFTDTQYF
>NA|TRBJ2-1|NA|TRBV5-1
TGCGCCAGCAGCTTGGGAGCGGCGGCCTACAATGAGCAGTTCTTC
CASSLGAAAYNEQFF
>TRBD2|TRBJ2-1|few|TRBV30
TGTGCCTGGAGTCCAGCGGGAGGGCCCCACAATGAGCAGTTCTTC
CAWSPAGGPHNEQFF
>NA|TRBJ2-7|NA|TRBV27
TGTGCCAGCAGTTTCGACGACAGTTACGAGCAGTACTTC
CASSFDDSYEQYF
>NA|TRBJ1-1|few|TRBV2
TGTGCCAGCAACCTACAGGGCCGATTCGCTGAAGCTTTCTTT
CASNLQGRFAEAFF
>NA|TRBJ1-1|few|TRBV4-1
TGCGCCAGCAGCCAAGCCGGTGTACCTGAAGCTTTCTTT
CASSQAGVPEAFF
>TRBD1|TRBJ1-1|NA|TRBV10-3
TGTGCCATCAGATCTACAGGGGAGAACACTGAAGCTTTCTTT
CAIRSTGENTEAFF
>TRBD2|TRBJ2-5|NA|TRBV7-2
TGTGCCAGCAGCTGGGGACTAGCGGGGACGCAAGAGACCCAGTACTTC
CASSWGLAGTQETQYF
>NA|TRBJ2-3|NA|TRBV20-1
TGCAGTGCTCGTAGGACTAGGGGGGAGTATTTT
CSARRTRGEYF
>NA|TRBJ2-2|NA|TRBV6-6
TGTGCCAGCAGTTACGCTAGTATCGTCACCGGGGAGCTGTTTTTT
CASSYASIVTGELFF
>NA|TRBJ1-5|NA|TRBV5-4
TGTGCCAGCAGCTTCGCGGGGGAACAGCCCCAGCATTTT
CASSFAGEQPQHF
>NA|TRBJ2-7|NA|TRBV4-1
TGCGCCAGCTGCAAAGAGAAGACAGCCTACGAGCAGTACTTC
CASCKEKTAYEQYF
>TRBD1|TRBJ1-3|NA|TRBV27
TGTGCCAGCAGTTCAAGACAGGGGGCTTCTGGAAACACCATATATTTT
CASSSRQGASGNTIYF
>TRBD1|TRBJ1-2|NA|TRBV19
TGTGCCAGTAGTATACCGGGACAGGCTATTTTTACGGGCTACACCTTC
CASSIPGQAIFTGYTF
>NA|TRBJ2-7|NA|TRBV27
TGTGCCAGCAGTCCCCGCAGATTCTACTACGAGCAGTACTTC
CASSPRRFYYEQYF
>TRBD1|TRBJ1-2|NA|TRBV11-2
TGTGCCAGCAGCTCAGGACAGGGACGGGGCTATGGCTACACCTTC
CASSSGQGRGYGYTF
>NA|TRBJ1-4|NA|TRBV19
TGTGCCAGTAGGGATGACAGACTTCAAAATGAAAAACTGTTTTTT
CASRDDRLQNEKLFF
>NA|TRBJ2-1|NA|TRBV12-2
TGTGCAAGTCGCTTCGAGGGGACTAGCGGGAGGGGATCCTACAATGAGCAGTTCTTC
CASRFEGTSGRGSYNEQFF
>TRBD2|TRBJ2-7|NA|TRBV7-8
TGTGCCAGCAGCTCCAGGGCGGGAGATCGTCGGGAGCAGTACTTC
CASSSRAGDRREQYF
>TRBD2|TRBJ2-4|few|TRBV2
TGTGCCAGCAGTCCATGGACAGGACCGGGACTAGCGGTCCTAGCCAAAAACATTCAGTACTTC
CASSPWTGPGLAVLAKNIQYF
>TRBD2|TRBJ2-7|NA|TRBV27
TGTGCCAGCAGCTGGACTAGCGGCTACGAGCAGTACTTC
CASSWTSGYEQYF
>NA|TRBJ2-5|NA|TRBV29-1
TGCAGCGTTGTCGCCCTAGAGGAGACCCAGTACTTC
CSVVALEETQYF
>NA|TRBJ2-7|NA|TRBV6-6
TGTGCCAGCAGTTTCGAGCGGGCCGGCTACGAGCAGTACTTC
CASSFERAGYEQYF
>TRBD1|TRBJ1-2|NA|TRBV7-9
TGTTCCAGCAGCTCCCCCGTCGTAGGGACAGTATATGGCTACACCTTC
CSSSSPVVGTVYGYTF
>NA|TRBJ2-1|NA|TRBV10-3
TGTGCCATCAGTGTTGGGGGCGAGCAGTTCTTC
CAISVGGEQFF
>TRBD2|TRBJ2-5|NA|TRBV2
TGTGCCACCGGACTAGCGGGCGGGTACTTC
CATGLAGGYF
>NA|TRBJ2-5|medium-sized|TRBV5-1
TGCGCCAGCAGCTTGGCGGGAGCGTGGCAAGAGACCCAGTACTTC
CASSLAGAWQETQYF
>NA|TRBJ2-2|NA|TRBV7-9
TGTGCCACCCAGCGTAACACAAGGAACACCGGGGAGCTGTTTTTT
CATQRNTRNTGELFF
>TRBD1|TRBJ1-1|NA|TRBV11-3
TGTGCCAGCAGCTTAGGGACAGGGGCCGAAGCTTTCTTT
CASSLGTGAEAFF
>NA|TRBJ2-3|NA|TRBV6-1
TGTGCCAGCAGTGATTGGACTAGCACAGATACGCAGTATTTT
CASSDWTSTDTQYF
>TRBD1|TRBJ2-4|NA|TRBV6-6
TGTGCCAGCAGTCCCGGACAGGGAAGCAAAAACATTCAGTACTTC
CASSPGQGSKNIQYF
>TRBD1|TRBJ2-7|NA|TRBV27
TGTGCCAGCAGACTGGACAGGGTCCGGGACTACGAGCAGTACTTC
CASRLDRVRDYEQYF
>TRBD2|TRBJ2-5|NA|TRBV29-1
TGCAGCGCCGGCGGTTCGGGGGGGGAGACCCAGTACTTC
CSAGGSGGETQYF
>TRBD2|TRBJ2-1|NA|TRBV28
TGTGCCAGCAGGAGGGGGACTAGGGCCGTTTCGAATGAGCAGTTCTTC
CASRRGTRAVSNEQFF
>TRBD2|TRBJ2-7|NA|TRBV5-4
TGTGCCAGCAGCTTGGGGCTAGCGGGGCCCTACGAGCAGTACTTC
CASSLGLAGPYEQYF
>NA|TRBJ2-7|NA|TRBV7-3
TGTGCCAGCAGCTTCGCAGGGGCCTACGAGCAGTACTTC
CASSFAGAYEQYF
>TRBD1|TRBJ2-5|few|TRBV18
TGTGCCAGCTCACCCCTACTCGACAGGGTGGAGACCCAGTACTTC
CASSPLLDRVETQYF
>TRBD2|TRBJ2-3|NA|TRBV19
TGTGCCAGTAGTCCTATAGCGGGAGCGATAACAGATACGCAGTATTTT
CASSPIAGAITDTQYF
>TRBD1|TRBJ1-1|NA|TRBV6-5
TGTGCCAGCAGGCGGACAGGGCGGACTGAAGCTTTCTTT
CASRRTGRTEAFF
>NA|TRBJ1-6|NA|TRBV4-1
TGCGCCAGCAGCCAAGTGAGGGATCTGGTACGTTGGTCACCCCTCCACTTT
CASSQVRDLVRWSPLHF
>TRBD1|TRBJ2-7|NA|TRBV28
TGTGCCAGCAGGGACCGGGACAGATTCTCCTACGAGCAGTACTTC
CASRDRDRFSYEQYF
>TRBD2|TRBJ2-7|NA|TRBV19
TGTGCCAGTAGGGATAGCGGGAGGGCCGGCGAGCAGTACTTC
CASRDSGRAGEQYF
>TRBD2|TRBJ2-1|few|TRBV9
TGTGCCAGCAGCGTAGGACTGGGGACTAGCGTATACTCCTACAATGAGCAGTTCTTC
CASSVGLGTSVYSYNEQFF
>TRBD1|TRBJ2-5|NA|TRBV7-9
TGTGCCAGCCGGACAGGGGAAGAGACCCAGTACTTC
CASRTGEETQYF
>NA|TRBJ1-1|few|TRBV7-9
TGTGCCAGCAGCTTTTTGGGTAGGGGCACTGAAGCTTTCTTT
CASSFLGRGTEAFF
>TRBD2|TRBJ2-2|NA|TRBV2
TGTGCCAGCAGGGAAGCGGGAGGGGGGGGCACCGGGGAGCTGTTTTTT
CASREAGGGGTGELFF
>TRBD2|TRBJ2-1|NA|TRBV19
TGTGCCAGTAAATCTAGCGGGGGGTCGTACAATGAGCAGTTCTTC
CASKSSGGSYNEQFF
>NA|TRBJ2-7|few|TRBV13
TGTGCCAGCAGCTTGAGGGAGGTCAACGAGCAGTACTTC
CASSLREVNEQYF
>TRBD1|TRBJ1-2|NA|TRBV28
TGTGCCGGTTCTAGACAGGGTTTGTGGGGCTACACCTTC
CAGSRQGLWGYTF
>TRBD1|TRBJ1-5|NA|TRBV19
TGTGCCAGTAGTCAGGGGCTTCGACAGGGCTTTCGGCCCCAGCATTTT
CASSQGLRQGFRPQHF
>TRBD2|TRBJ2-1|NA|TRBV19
TGTGCCAGTAGCACTAGACAATGGACTAGCGGGAGGGCCCTCCTCAATGAGCAGTTCTTC
CASSTRQWTSGRALLNEQFF
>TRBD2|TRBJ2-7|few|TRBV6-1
TGTGCCACCTTCGGACTAGCGGGAAGCGAGCAGTACTTC
CATFGLAGSEQYF
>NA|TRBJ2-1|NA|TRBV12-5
TGTGCTAGTGGCGGGAGTCCCCTCAATGAGCAGTTCTTC
CASGGSPLNEQFF
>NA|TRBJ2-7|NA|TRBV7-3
TGTGCCAGCAGCTTTTCAGGGTCCTACGAGCAGTACTTC
CASSFSGSYEQYF